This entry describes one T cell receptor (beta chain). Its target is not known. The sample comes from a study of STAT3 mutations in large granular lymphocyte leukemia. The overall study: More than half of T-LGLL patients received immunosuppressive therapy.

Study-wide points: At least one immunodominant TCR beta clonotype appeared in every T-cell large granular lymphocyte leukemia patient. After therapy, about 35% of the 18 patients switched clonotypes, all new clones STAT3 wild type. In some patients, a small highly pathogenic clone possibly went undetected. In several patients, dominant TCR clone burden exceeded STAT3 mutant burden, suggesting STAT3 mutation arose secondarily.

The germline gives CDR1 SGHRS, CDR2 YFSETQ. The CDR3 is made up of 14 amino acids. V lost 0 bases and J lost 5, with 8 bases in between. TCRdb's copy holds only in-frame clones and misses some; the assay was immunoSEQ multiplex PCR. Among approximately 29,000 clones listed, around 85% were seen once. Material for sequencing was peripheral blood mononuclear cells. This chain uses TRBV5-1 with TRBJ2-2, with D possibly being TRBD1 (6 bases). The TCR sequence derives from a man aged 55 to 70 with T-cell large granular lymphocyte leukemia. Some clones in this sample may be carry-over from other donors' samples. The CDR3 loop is CASSLGGQTGELFF. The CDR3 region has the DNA TGCGCCAGCAGCTTGGGCGGACAGACCGGGGAGCTGTTTTTT.